This TCR beta chain appears in the sequencing data of a study of blood T cell repertoires in COVID-19. Only one count was recorded for this clone. TCRdb's table, derived via immunoSEQ multiplex PCR, lists solely in-frame clones and lacks some. This sample has 80,000 to 100,000 clones, with about 80% found just once. V shed 1 base and J shed 2 bases, with 11 bases lying between them. Germline-derived CDR1 and CDR2 are SGHAT and FQNNGV. The CDR3 runs to 15 residues. V usage is TRBV11-2 and J usage is TRBJ1-2; maybe TRBD1 (5 bases). The sequence was collected from a human donor in a cohort sampled during active COVID-19. Material for sequencing was peripheral blood. DNA for the CDR3: TGTGCCAGCAGCTTAGGTTGGGACTCAAACTATGGCTACACCTTC. Translation gives CASSLGWDSNYGYTF.